The 23 T cell receptor beta chains listed next were all sequenced from one sample in a study of Ad26.COV2.S vaccination and SARS-CoV-2 variants. Described treatment: roughly 18 received Ad26.COV2.S at low or high dose, single or two shots; about 5 received placebo; per-sample allocation not given. Following the first vaccine or placebo injection, samples were taken on day 63. Repertoires were generated with immunoSEQ multiplex PCR, while TCRdb's copy carries only in-frame clones and drops some. The data contain about 320,000 clones, just over 85% of them singletons. The sequencing used peripheral blood, collected in a trial of Ad26.COV2.S vaccine versus placebo. These receptors were collected from a person between 18 and 65 years old who received the Ad26.COV2.S COVID-19 vaccine or a placebo.

The chain joins TRBV6-1 to TRBJ2-7; D remains ambiguous. Between the trimmed V and J ends, which lost 2 bases and 0 bases, there was a span of 8 bases. Germline CDR1 reads MNHNS; CDR2 reads SASEGT. The CDR3 spans 14 residues. This chain's CDR3 is CASSEFGDSYEQYF. DNA for the CDR3: TGTGCCAGCAGTGAATTTGGGGACTCCTACGAGCAGTACTTC.

This rearrangement joins TRBV6-5 to TRBJ2-7, with TRBD1 identical over 9 bases. CDR1 is MNHEY, CDR2 SVGAGI, per germline. V was pared by 4 bases and J by 2 bases, with 6 bases of the junction left unmatched. This CDR3 has 15 amino acids. DNA of the CDR3: TGTGCCAGCAGTTTAGGACAGGGGACCCCCTACGAGCAGTACTTC. This codes for CASSLGQGTPYEQYF.

The V gene is TRBV6-5, the J gene TRBJ1-3; D may be TRBD1 (5 bases). The CDR3 has 15 residues. Germline V gene sequence: CDR1 MNHEY, CDR2 SVGAGI. V was pared by 6 bases and J by 4 bases, with 16 bases between. As DNA, the CDR3 is TGTGCCAGCAGGCTTGGGGGTACAGGAGGAAACACCATATATTTT. Translation gives CASRLGGTGGNTIYF.

This chain connects TRBV14 to TRBJ1-2; weak D call: TRBD1 (5 bases). The CDR3 extends over 15 amino acids. Deletions cut 4 bases from V and 6 bases from J, with 18 bases between. Germline assignment: CDR1 SGHDN and CDR2 FVKESK. DNA of the CDR3: TGTGCCAGCAGCCCGGCCCCGGTGGGGGGAAATGGCTACACCTTC. It is translated as CASSPAPVGGNGYTF.

The DNA for the CDR3 is TGCGCCAGCAGCTTAGTTCCGGGGAACTATGGCTACACCTTC. Its translation: CASSLVPGNYGYTF. This chain connects TRBV5-1 to TRBJ1-2; no clear D. Germline lookup yields CDR1 SGHRS and CDR2 YFSETQ. V lost 2 bases and J 2 bases, leaving 10 bases between the germline ends. This CDR3 is 14 amino acids long.

The chain uses TRBV3-1 (or the pseudogene TRBV3-2) and TRBJ2-7, with D unresolved. V lost 0 bases and J lost 12, with 12 bases in between. This CDR3 is 12 amino acids long. CDR1 and CDR2 (germline): LGHDT, YNNKEL (reference sequence). CDR3 sequence reads: CASSQDWQEPYF. The DNA of the CDR3 is TGTGCCAGCAGCCAAGATTGGCAGGAACCGTACTTC.

In its sample, this clone was seen a few times. The chain has TRBV10-2 and TRBJ2-5; a possible D gene is TRBD2 (6 bases). V lost 3 bases, J lost 5 bases, and 13 bases lay in between. The CDR3 is made up of 14 amino acids. Germline assignment: CDR1 WSHSY and CDR2 SAAADI. Here the CDR3 DNA reads TGCGCCAGCAGTGATGGATTAGCGGCCGAGACCCAGTACTTC. Its translation: CASSDGLAAETQYF.

This chain uses TRBV10-3 with TRBJ1-1; D remains ambiguous. The CDR3 has 13 amino acids. CDR1 is ENHRY and CDR2 is SYGVKD in the germline V gene. Deletions cut 0 bases from V and 3 bases from J, with 5 bases between. The CDR3 loop reads CAISESVDTEAFF. Written as DNA, the CDR3 is TGTGCCATCAGTGAGTCGGTTGACACTGAAGCTTTCTTT.

The J gene is TRBJ2-5, the V gene TRBV10-3; perhaps TRBD2 as D (6 bases). This CDR3 is 13 amino acids long. V was pared by 2 bases and J by 5 bases, with 9 bases between. Looked up from germline, CDR1 is ENHRY and CDR2 is SYGVKD. The DNA of the CDR3 is TGTGCCATCAGTGAGGGACGGGGGGAGACCCAGTACTTC. The encoded protein is CAISEGRGETQYF.

The J gene is TRBJ2-5, the V gene TRBV25-1, with a tentative D call TRBD2 (6 bases). The germline gives CDR1 MGHDK, CDR2 SYGVNS. The CDR3 has 15 amino acids. The germline V and J ends were trimmed by 8 bases and 3 bases, with 19 bases remaining between them. The CDR3 DNA follows: TGTGCCAGCCGGTGGGGCGGACCGGGGGAAGAGACCCAGTACTTC. Its translation: CASRWGGPGEETQYF.

The V and J genes are TRBV14 and TRBJ1-2, with 9 positions matching TRBD1. The CDR3 contains 15 residues. Germline V gene data show CDR1 as SGHDN and CDR2 as FVKESK. The J segment lost 6 bases and the V segment lost 4 bases, leaving 9 bases of the junction unmatched. The CDR3 spells CASSRRTGEVDGYTF. As DNA, the CDR3 is TGTGCCAGCAGCCGAAGGACAGGGGAAGTGGATGGCTACACCTTC.

This clone was counted between two and nine times. The chain has TRBV5-4 and TRBJ1-2; possibly TRBD1 for D (5 bases). Germline CDR1 SGHNT, CDR2 YYREEE (reference sequence). V shed 3 bases and J shed 4 bases, with 13 bases lying between them. This CDR3 has 14 amino acids. CDR3 residues: CASSWPGGVYGYTF. The CDR3 region has the DNA TGTGCCAGCAGCTGGCCCGGGGGAGTCTATGGCTACACCTTC.

The V gene is TRBV10-1, the J gene TRBJ1-1, with 7 positions matching TRBD1. Losses at the gene ends were 6 bases for V and 11 bases for J; bases not matched to a gene: 9. This CDR3 region has 12 residues. Germline loops: CDR1 WNHNN, CDR2 SYGVQD (reference sequence). The CDR3 DNA sequence: TGCGCCAGCAGCCGGGGAACAGGGGATGCTTTCTTT. Translation: CASSRGTGDAFF.

V usage is TRBV5-1 and J usage is TRBJ2-5; TRBD2 matches at 10 bases. V trimming: 0 bases; J trimming: 5 bases; junction bases outside the gene matches: 4. This CDR3 is built from 15 residues. In germline, CDR1 is SGHRS, CDR2 YFSETQ. DNA of the CDR3: TGCGCCAGCAGCTTGGGCGGTAGCGGGGGGGAGACCCAGTACTTC. Its translation: CASSLGGSGGETQYF.

The chain uses TRBV19 and TRBJ2-2, with TRBD1 matching over 9 bases. J lost 8 bases, V lost 7 bases, and 8 bases had no gene match. Germline CDR1 LNHDA, CDR2 SQIVND (reference sequence). The CDR3 has 14 residues. The CDR3: CASTAGQGTGELFF. As DNA, the CDR3 is TGTGCCAGTACCGCTGGACAGGGGACTGGGGAGCTGTTTTTT. The full variable domain, its missing parts supplied by reference TRBV19 and TRBJ2-2, is DGGITQSPKYLFRKEGQNVTLSCEQNLNHDAMYWYRQDPGQGLRLIYYSQIVNDFQKGDIAEGYSVSREKKESFPLTVTSAQKNPTAFYLCASTAGQGTGELFFGEGSRLTVL.

CDR3 loop: CASSFQNQPQHF. The CDR3 DNA reads TGTGCCAGCAGCTTCCAGAATCAGCCCCAGCATTTT. The chain joins TRBV5-6 to TRBJ1-5; D is ambiguous. The germline gives CDR1 SGHDT, CDR2 YYEEEE. V lost 2 bases and J lost 4, with 4 bases in between. CDR3 length: 12 residues.

V usage is TRBV18 and J usage is TRBJ1-4; 8 bases map to TRBD1. V shed 3 bases, J shed 0 bases, and the junction held 3 bases outside the gene matches. The CDR3 sequence is 16 residues long. From germline, CDR1 is KGHSH and CDR2 LQKENI. The CDR3 region is CASSPQQGATNEKLFF. CDR3 sequence (DNA): TGTGCCAGCTCACCTCAACAGGGGGCAACTAATGAAAAACTGTTTTTT.

This sequence joins TRBV15 and TRBJ1-3, with 10 bases lining up with TRBD1. V lost 3 bases and J lost 0; bases outside the gene matches: 11. The germline CDR1 and CDR2 sequences are LNHNV and YYDKDF (reference sequence). The length of the CDR3 is 19 residues. CDR3 residues: CATSSPGGTGAYSGNTIYF. The CDR3 DNA reads TGTGCCACCAGCAGTCCCGGGGGGACAGGGGCTTACTCTGGAAACACCATATATTTT. The complete variable domain, with remaining parts taken from reference TRBV15 and TRBJ1-3, reads DAMVIQNPRYQVTQFGKPVTLSCSQTLNHNVMYWYQQKSSQAPKLLFHYYDKDFNNEADTPDNFQSRRPNTSFCFLDIRSPGLGDTAMYLCATSSPGGTGAYSGNTIYFGEGSWLTVV.

This sequence joins TRBV7-2 and TRBJ1-1; a weak D match, TRBD1 (5 bases). The germline V gene encodes CDR1 SGHTA and CDR2 FQGNSA. The CDR3 totals 16 residues. Trimming shortened V by 1 base and J by 6 bases, and 18 bases separated the two germline ends. CDR3 nucleotides: TGTGCCAGCAGCTTAGGTATGGCGGGGCTAGATCCTGAAGCTTTCTTT. Protein: CASSLGMAGLDPEAFF.

The chain has TRBV5-1 and TRBJ1-1, with 8 positions matching TRBD1. CDR3 length: 18 residues. Germline values: CDR1 SGHRS, CDR2 YFSETQ. V was pared by 4 bases and J by 2 bases, with 16 bases of the junction left unmatched. CDR3 region: CASSPGTGARGSNTEAFF. The CDR3 coding sequence is TGCGCCAGCAGCCCCGGGACAGGAGCACGAGGGAGCAACACTGAAGCTTTCTTT.

The rearrangement uses TRBV6-5 and TRBJ1-2, with 9 bases lining up with TRBD1. The J segment lost 8 bases and the V segment lost 6 bases, leaving 4 bases of the junction unmatched. CDR1 and CDR2 (germline): MNHEY, SVGAGI. The CDR3 length is 12 residues. In DNA, the CDR3 is TGTGCCAGCAGCGACAGGGGGAGCGGCTACACCTTC. Amino acid sequence: CASSDRGSGYTF.

The rearrangement links TRBV5-6 to TRBJ1-1; TRBD1 agrees at 7 bases. With V trimmed by 2 bases and J by 2 bases, 6 bases remained unmatched. The germline CDR1 and CDR2 sequences are SGHDT and YYEEEE. The CDR3 extends over 15 amino acids. The CDR3 spells CASSFGTGVNTEAFF. The CDR3 DNA reads TGTGCCAGCAGCTTCGGTACAGGGGTAAACACTGAAGCTTTCTTT.

CDR3 in DNA: TGTGCCAGCAGCTTGGACAGGGGGACAGATACGCAGTATTTT. It encodes CASSLDRGTDTQYF. The chain is built from TRBV5-4 and TRBJ2-3; 8 bases map to TRBD1. Germline CDR1 reads SGHNT; CDR2 reads YYREEE (reference sequence). The CDR3 loop spans 14 amino acids. Germline trimming cut 0 bases from V and 3 bases from J; bases unmatched to any gene: 0.